This TCR beta chain was recovered during a study of blood T cells in healthy people across ages. Findings and caveats of the study: Strong correlation was found linking TCR beta diversity to naive T cell percentage. In long-lived donors, naive CD4+ cell counts and diversity exceeded those of aged donors. When one million T cells were used, diversity estimates were thought to be underestimates.

As for this clonotype: Antigen specificity is unknown.

A J-beta primer mix and a sample-barcoded 5' primer were used in a second PCR of roughly 7 to 12 cycles. TCRdb ran MiXCR on the 5' RACE reads and lists one entry per CDR3 protein. The profile shows 1.5 million or so distinct CDR3 sequences, about 45% of them singletons. All donors came from Russia, were Caucasian and healthy, and spanned ages roughly 6 to 95. The source of this sequence is a woman younger than 35 in good health. The source material was blood.

The CDR3 DNA follows: TGTGCCAGCAGTTTGAGAGCCTCAGGTTTTCAGCCCCAGCATTTT. This gives the protein CASSLRASGFQPQHF. V and J are TRBV12-3 or TRBV12-4 and TRBJ1-5; D not resolved. The CDR3 extends over 15 amino acids. Deletions cut 3 bases from V and 6 bases from J, with 15 bases between.